This T cell receptor beta chain was sequenced in a study of T cell repertoires in cytomegalovirus infection. TCRdb fed the reads into MiXCR, producing one record per CDR3 protein. Found here are approximately 83,000 distinct CDR3 sequences, roughly a quarter of them singletons; the top ten hold about 50%. The germline gives CDR1 SGHVS, CDR2 FQNEAQ. The CDR3 totals 20 residues. With 0 bases clipped from V and 7 bases from J, the junction kept 20 bases outside the gene matches. Ten or more counts support this clonotype. The antigen is unknown. V gene TRBV7-8 combines with J gene TRBJ2-1; TRBD1 aligns across 8 bases. The TCR sequence derives from a human donor in good health (CMV status not recorded). Some clones in this sample may be carry-over from other donors' samples. Source: CD8+ T cells from cultured PBMCs, taken from culture after CMV antigen stimulation. CDR3 bases: TGTGCCAGCAGCTTAGCGCTTTGGACAGGGAAAGACCGACCCTTAAATGAGCAGTTCTTC. Protein sequence: CASSLALWTGKDRPLNEQFF.